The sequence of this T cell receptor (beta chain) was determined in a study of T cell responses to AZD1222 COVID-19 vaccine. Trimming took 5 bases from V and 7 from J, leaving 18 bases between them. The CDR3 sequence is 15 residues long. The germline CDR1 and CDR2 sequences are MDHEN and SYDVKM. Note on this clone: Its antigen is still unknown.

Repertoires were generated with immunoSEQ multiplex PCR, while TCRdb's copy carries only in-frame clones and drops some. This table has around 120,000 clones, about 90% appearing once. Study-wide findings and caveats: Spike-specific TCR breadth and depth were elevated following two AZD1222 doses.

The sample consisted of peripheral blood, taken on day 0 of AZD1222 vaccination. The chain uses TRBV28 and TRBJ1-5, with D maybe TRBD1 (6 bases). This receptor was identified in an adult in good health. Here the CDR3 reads CASSPLQGTKQPQHF. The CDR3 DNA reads TGTGCCAGCAGTCCCCTACAGGGCACGAAACAGCCCCAGCATTTT. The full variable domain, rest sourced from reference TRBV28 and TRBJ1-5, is DVKVTQSSRYLVKRTGEKVFLECVQDMDHENMFWYRQDPGLGLRLIYFSYDVKMKEKGDIPEGYSVSREKKERFSLILESASTNQTSMYLCASSPLQGTKQPQHFGDGTRLSIL.